This TCR beta chain was retrieved from a study of T cell responses to AZD1222 COVID-19 vaccine. Findings and caveats of the study: Only a handful of AZD1222 recipients, more than 5 in all, had baseline seropositivity. In a largely white British group with more females than males, clonal diversity was possibly underestimated. Unmutated regions of variants are reportedly targeted by nearly half of spike-specific TCRs.

Clones were read by immunoSEQ multiplex PCR, and TCRdb kept only the in-frame ones, dropping some. The repertoire has over 90,000 clones, 85% to 90% of them found once; the top ten carry about 12%. The CDR3 covers 16 residues. The germline CDR1 and CDR2 sequences are MNHEY and SMNVEV (reference sequence). V dropped 3 bases and J dropped 2; count of bases not matched to a gene: 6. Comments on this clone: The antigen is not known.

This chain uses TRBV27 with TRBJ2-3; 9 positions agree with TRBD2. Sample: peripheral blood, taken 28 days after the second AZD1222 dose. The receptor was derived from an adult who received the AZD1222 COVID-19 vaccine. The CDR3 nucleotides read TGTGCCAGCAGTTTGCTGGGACTAGCCGACACAGATACGCAGTATTTT. Translated, it gives CASSLLGLADTDTQYF.